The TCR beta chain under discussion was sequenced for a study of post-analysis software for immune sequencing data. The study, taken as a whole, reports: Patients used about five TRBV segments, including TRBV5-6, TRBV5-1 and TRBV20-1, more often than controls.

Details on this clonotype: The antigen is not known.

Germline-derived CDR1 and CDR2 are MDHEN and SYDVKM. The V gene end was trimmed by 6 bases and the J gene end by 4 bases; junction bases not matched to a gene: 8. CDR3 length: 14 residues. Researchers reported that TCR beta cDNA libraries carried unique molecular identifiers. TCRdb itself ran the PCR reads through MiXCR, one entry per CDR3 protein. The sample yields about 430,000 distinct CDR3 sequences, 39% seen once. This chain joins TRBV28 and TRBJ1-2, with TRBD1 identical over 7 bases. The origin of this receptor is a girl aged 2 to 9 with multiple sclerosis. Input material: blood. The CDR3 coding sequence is TGTGCCAGCAGCCACGACAGGGTACGCTATGGCTACACCTTC. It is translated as CASSHDRVRYGYTF.